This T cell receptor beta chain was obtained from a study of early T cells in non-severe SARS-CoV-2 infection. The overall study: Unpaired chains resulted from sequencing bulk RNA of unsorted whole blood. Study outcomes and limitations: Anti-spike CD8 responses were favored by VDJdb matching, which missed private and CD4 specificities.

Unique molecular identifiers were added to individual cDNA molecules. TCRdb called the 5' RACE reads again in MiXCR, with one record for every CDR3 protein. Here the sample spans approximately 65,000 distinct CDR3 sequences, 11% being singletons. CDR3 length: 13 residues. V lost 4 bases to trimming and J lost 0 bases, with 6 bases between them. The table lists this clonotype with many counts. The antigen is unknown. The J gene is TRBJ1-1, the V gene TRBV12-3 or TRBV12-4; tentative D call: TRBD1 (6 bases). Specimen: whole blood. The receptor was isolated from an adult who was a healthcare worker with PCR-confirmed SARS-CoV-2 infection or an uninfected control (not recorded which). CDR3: CASSSGVNTEAFF. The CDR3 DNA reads TGTGCCAGCAGTTCAGGGGTGAACACTGAAGCTTTCTTT.